One and the same sample provided the 18 T cell receptor beta chains below, sequenced in a study of blood T cells in healthy people across ages. A second about 6 to 12 cycle PCR used barcoded and J-beta primers. TCRdb re-derived calls from the 5' RACE reads in MiXCR, one entry per CDR3 protein. The table records roughly 730,000 distinct CDR3 sequences, just over 55% of them present only once. Specimen: blood. Source of these receptors: a man between 35 and 55 years old in good health.

This clonotype came up a few times. The rearrangement joins TRBV6-2 or TRBV6-3 to TRBJ1-1, with 9 positions matching TRBD1. Germline loops: CDR1 MNHEY, CDR2 SVGEGT. V shed 5 bases, J shed 3 bases, and the junction held 4 bases outside the gene matches. The CDR3 runs to 14 residues. The CDR3 loop reads CASSQQGADTEAFF. CDR3 in DNA: TGTGCCAGCAGTCAACAGGGGGCGGACACTGAAGCTTTCTTT.

This chain uses TRBV7-6 with TRBJ1-4, with 7 positions matching TRBD1. V lost 5 bases and J lost 4; bases outside the gene matches: 7. The length of the CDR3 is 15 residues. Germline values: CDR1 SGHVS, CDR2 FNYEAQ. Written as DNA, the CDR3 is TGTGCCAGCAGCATACGACAGGGCGTTAATGAAAAACTGTTTTTT. Translated, it gives CASSIRQGVNEKLFF.

V usage is TRBV9 and J usage is TRBJ1-1, with D possibly matching TRBD1 (6 bases). CDR1 is SGDLS, CDR2 YYNGEE, per germline. The CDR3 spans 18 residues. The V gene lost 0 bases and the J gene lost 0 bases, with 18 bases spanning the gap. The CDR3 bases are TGTGCCAGCAGCGTAGGAGGGGGGATTAATGCCGTGAACACTGAAGCTTTCTTT. This sequence encodes CASSVGGGINAVNTEAFF.

The rearrangement joins TRBV20-1 to TRBJ1-2, with unresolved D. Germline V gives CDR1 DFQATT, CDR2 SNEGSKA (reference sequence). The CDR3 is 13 amino acids. V lost 3 bases, J lost 3 bases, and 11 bases lay in between. The CDR3 is CSASEPRDYGYTF. CDR3 sequence (DNA): TGCAGTGCTAGTGAGCCGAGGGACTATGGCTACACCTTC.

This chain links TRBV25-1 with TRBJ1-4, with a tentative D call TRBD1 (6 bases). Germline V gene lookup returns CDR1 MGHDK and CDR2 SYGVNS. Trimming took 0 bases from V and 6 from J, leaving 20 bases between them. The CDR3 runs to 18 residues. The CDR3 DNA follows: TGTGCCAGCAGTGAATATAGGGGGTCTGGGGGGGTTGATGAAAAACTGTTTTTT. It translates to CASSEYRGSGGVDEKLFF.

This clonotype turned up a few times. CDR3 DNA: TGTGCCAGCAGCTTCGAAGGGTTGAACACTGAAGCTTTCTTT. Translating it yields CASSFEGLNTEAFF. The chain combines TRBV7-3 with TRBJ1-1; no firm D call. The V and J ends lost 3 bases and 0 bases respectively, with 8 bases between them. The CDR3 runs 14 residues. The germline CDR1 and CDR2 sequences are SGHTA and FQGTGA. Looking up the rest from reference TRBV7-3 and TRBJ1-1 gives the full variable domain: GAGVSQTPSNKVTEKGKYVELRCDPISGHTALYWYRQSLGQGPEFLIYFQGTGAADDSGLPNDRFFAVRPEGSVSTLKIQRTERGDSAVYLCASSFEGLNTEAFFGQGTRLTVV.

Only one count was recorded for this clonotype. The chain carries TRBV6-5 and TRBJ2-7; a possible D gene is TRBD1 (5 bases). With 2 bases removed from V and 1 base from J, the gap between germline ends came to 15 bases. Germline V gene data show CDR1 as MNHEY and CDR2 as SVGAGI. The CDR3 loop spans 16 amino acids. CDR3 nucleotide sequence: TGTGCCAGCAGTTACAAGCCAGGGCTGATATCCTACGAGCAGTACTTC. This gives the protein CASSYKPGLISYEQYF.

This clonotype was seen only a few times. The V call is TRBV9, the J call TRBJ2-5; D remains unclear. Trimming took off 4 bases at V and 5 bases at J, with 9 bases between the two ends. Looked up from germline, CDR1 is SGDLS and CDR2 is YYNGEE. There are 12 residues in the CDR3. The CDR3 reads CASSRSAETQYF. DNA of the CDR3: TGTGCCAGCAGCCGCAGCGCTGAGACCCAGTACTTC.

The genes are TRBV29-1 and TRBJ2-1; a weak D match, TRBD1 (6 bases). The DNA end lines up better with TRBJ2-7; the J call may be wrong. Germline-derived CDR1 and CDR2 are SQVTM and ANQGSEA. This CDR3 contains 15 residues. The CDR3 sequence: CSVGRAGASYNEQYF. Written as DNA, the CDR3 is TGCAGCGTGGGTCGAGCAGGGGCCTCCTACAATGAGCAGTACTTC.

V gene TRBV3-1 combines with J gene TRBJ2-7; D gene unclear. The J call may be in error: the DNA end matches TRBJ2-5 better. The CDR3 spans 14 residues. In germline, CDR1 is LGHDT, CDR2 YNNKEL (reference sequence). CDR3 residues: CASSQGVAGETQYF. In DNA form, the CDR3 reads TGTGCCAGCAGCCAAGGCGTCGCTGGGGAGACCCAGTACTTC.

This clonotype was found a few times. V is TRBV20-1 and J is TRBJ2-3; D may be TRBD2 (6 bases). Germline values: CDR1 DFQATT, CDR2 SNEGSKA (reference sequence). The CDR3 extends over 15 amino acids. The ends were cut back, 5 bases at V and 0 bases at J, with 15 bases in the middle. DNA of the CDR3: TGCAGTGCTTCCATAGCGGTACCTAGCACAGATACGCAGTATTTT. Amino acid sequence: CSASIAVPSTDTQYF.

The count of this clonotype is one. The CDR3 bases are TGCGCCAGCAGCTTGACCCCCGCCGCCTACGAGCAGTACTTC. This gives the protein CASSLTPAAYEQYF. The chain is built from TRBV5-1 and TRBJ2-7; D is unclear. The CDR3 runs to 14 residues. Trimming pared 1 base from V and 2 bases from J, leaving 10 bases between. Germline loops: CDR1 SGHRS, CDR2 YFSETQ.

This clonotype was observed once. This rearrangement joins TRBV20-1 to TRBJ2-1; 8 bases align to TRBD2. Germline CDR1 is DFQATT and CDR2 is SNEGSKA (reference sequence). Trimming took 1 base from V and 0 from J; bases not matched to a gene: 8. CDR3 length: 17 amino acids. The CDR3 nucleotides read TGCAGTGCTAGAGGGGGCGGACTAGCCATCTCCTACAATGAGCAGTTCTTC. As protein: CSARGGGLAISYNEQFF.

This clonotype has only a few counts. The CDR3 loop is CASSFEAAKQETQYF. CDR3 coding DNA: TGTGCCAGCAGCTTTGAAGCGGCCAAACAAGAGACCCAGTACTTC. The chain uses TRBV5-4 and TRBJ2-7; D is possibly TRBD2 (5 bases). The J call is uncertain, as TRBJ2-5 better fits the DNA end. The germline V gene has CDR1 SGHNT and CDR2 YYREEE (reference sequence). This CDR3 contains 15 residues.

The rearrangement joins TRBV25-1 to TRBJ2-1; no firm D call. Trimming took off 3 bases at V and 6 bases at J, with 9 bases between the two ends. This CDR3 contains 13 residues. Germline V gives CDR1 MGHDK, CDR2 SYGVNS. In nucleotides, the CDR3 is TGTGCCAGCAGTGATGTGAGCAGCAATGAGCAGTTCTTC. It is translated as CASSDVSSNEQFF.

This clonotype was observed a handful of times. V usage is TRBV12-3 or TRBV12-4 and J usage is TRBJ2-5, with D maybe TRBD2 (6 bases). The CDR3 sequence is 14 residues long. Trimming took 8 bases from V and 3 from J, leaving 16 bases between them. CDR3: CASGEPGTEETQYF. The CDR3 bases are TGTGCCAGCGGTGAACCGGGGACTGAAGAGACCCAGTACTTC.

The rearrangement joins TRBV6-1 to TRBJ2-5; perhaps TRBD1 as D (6 bases). In germline, CDR1 is MNHNS, CDR2 SASEGT. There are 12 residues in the CDR3. Trimming pared 0 bases from V and 13 bases from J, leaving 12 bases between. CDR3 loop: CASSEAETGRYF. The CDR3 nucleotides read TGTGCCAGCAGTGAAGCAGAGACAGGACGGTACTTC.

In its sample, this clonotype was seen many times. CDR3 in amino acids: CASSQSRGGNEQYF. CDR3 DNA: TGTGCCAGCAGCCAATCACGTGGAGGGAACGAGCAGTACTTC. V usage is TRBV16 and J usage is TRBJ2-7, with D possibly being TRBD2 (6 bases). V was clipped by 0 bases and J by 5 bases, with 11 bases between them. The CDR3 is 14 amino acids. Germline loops: CDR1 KGHSY, CDR2 FQNENV.